Each of the 19 T cell receptor beta chains below was sequenced from the same sample in a study of Graves' ophthalmopathy and Graves' hyperthyroidism. The TCR beta CDR3 regions underwent amplification from RNA transcripts. Scientists carried out first-round RT-PCR using HTBI primers and then a second-round multiplex PCR. Via MiXCR, TCRdb re-called the multiplex PCR reads, giving one row per CDR3 protein. The sample has roughly 410,000 distinct CDR3 sequences, just over 15% seen once. The specimen was peripheral blood. The receptors derive from a woman between 18 and 30 years old with stable Graves' hyperthyroidism.

The table lists this clonotype with many counts. The chain recombines TRBV20-1 with TRBJ1-5; 10 bases align to TRBD1. Germline V gene sequence: CDR1 DFQATT, CDR2 SNEGSKA (reference sequence). This CDR3 comprises 16 residues. The ends lost 0 bases at V and 4 bases at J; junction bases unmatched: 6. The CDR3: CSARDRDRGLNQPQHF. The CDR3, as DNA: TGCAGTGCTAGAGATCGCGACAGGGGGCTTAATCAGCCCCAGCATTTT.

This clonotype showed up many times. This CDR3 reads CASSDRLNGELFF. The CDR3 region has the DNA TGTGCCAGCAGTGATCGGCTGAACGGGGAGCTGTTTTTT. This chain links TRBV2 with TRBJ2-2; D is uncertain. Per germline, CDR1 SNHLY and CDR2 FYNNEI. The CDR3 length is 13 residues. V lost 3 bases and J lost 7, with 9 bases in between.

This clonotype has at least ten counts. The gene calls are TRBV12-3 or TRBV12-4 and TRBJ1-5, with 7 bases that match TRBD1. The CDR3 runs to 15 residues. Germline trimming cut 5 bases from V and 1 base from J; bases unmatched to any gene: 5. The CDR3 nucleotides read TGTGCCAGCAGTCAGACAGGGTGGAGCAATCAGCCCCAGCATTTT. It is translated as CASSQTGWSNQPQHF.

This clonotype was picked up many times. This chain links TRBV12-3 or TRBV12-4 with TRBJ2-2, with a weak D call TRBD1 (6 bases). The CDR3 consists of 14 residues. Trimming took off 8 bases at V and 7 bases at J, with 17 bases between the two ends. CDR3 nucleotides: TGTGCCAGCCGAATGGGACAAACCGGCGGGGAGCTGTTTTTT. It yields the protein CASRMGQTGGELFF.

This clonotype has at least ten counts. The chain combines TRBV6-1 with TRBJ2-5; 9 bases align to TRBD1. V was pared by 7 bases and J by 5 bases, with 5 bases of the junction left unmatched. The CDR3 is 13 amino acids. CDR1 and CDR2 from the germline V gene are MNHNS and SASEGT. For the CDR3, the DNA is TGTGCCAGCATAGGGGGGACAGGGGAGACCCAGTACTTC. This sequence encodes CASIGGTGETQYF.

This clonotype was observed at least ten times. The chain has TRBV11-3 and TRBJ2-5, with 11 bases fitting TRBD2. This CDR3 is 17 amino acids long. Germline values: CDR1 SGHNT, CDR2 YENEEA. V lost 4 bases and J lost 2; bases outside the gene matches: 9. The CDR3 reads CASSSNPGLAGQETQYF. The CDR3 coding sequence is TGTGCCAGCAGCTCCAACCCCGGACTAGCGGGTCAAGAGACCCAGTACTTC.

In its sample, this clonotype was seen many times. V and J are TRBV13 and TRBJ1-3; 10 nucleotides match TRBD1. This CDR3 spans 16 amino acids. The V gene end was trimmed by 4 bases and the J gene end by 4 bases; junction bases not matched to a gene: 7. Germline V gene sequence: CDR1 PRHDT, CDR2 FYEKMQ (reference sequence). The CDR3: CASSSRDRGSGNTIYF. The DNA for the CDR3 is TGTGCCAGCAGCTCCCGGGACAGGGGTTCGGGAAACACCATATATTTT.

This clonotype occurred many times. CDR3 bases: TGTGCCAGCAGGAAACAGGGATGGGACACTGAAGCTTTCTTT. Residues: CASRKQGWDTEAFF. The chain uses TRBV6-2 or TRBV6-3 and TRBJ1-1, with D possibly matching TRBD1 (6 bases). In germline, CDR1 is MNHEY, CDR2 SVGEGT. The CDR3 runs to 14 residues. V was cut by 6 bases and J by 3 bases, with 14 bases left in between.

This chain uses TRBV20-1 with TRBJ1-1, with D possibly being TRBD1 (5 bases). Trimming stripped 0 bases from V and 3 bases from J, with 17 bases between. The CDR3 has 16 residues. CDR1 is DFQATT and CDR2 is SNEGSKA in the germline V gene (reference sequence). CDR3 nucleotides: TGCAGTGCTAGAGATTTTAGGGGCGTCCGTGACACTGAAGCTTTCTTT. Translated: CSARDFRGVRDTEAFF.

A word on this clonotype: Being one base from a much bigger clone, this may be a read error. V is TRBV10-3 and J is TRBJ1-5, with 7 bases matching TRBD1. The CDR3 length is 15 residues. Germline V gives CDR1 ENHRY, CDR2 SYGVKD. The CDR3 DNA reads TGTGTCATCAGTGACAGGGACGATAGCAATCAGCCCCAGCATTTT. This gives the protein CVISDRDDSNQPQHF.

This clonotype was counted ten times or more. The chain employs TRBV6-2 or TRBV6-3 and TRBJ2-4, with D possibly being TRBD1 (6 bases). V was cut by 1 base and J by 14 bases, with 15 bases left in between. The length of the CDR3 is 13 residues. Germline-derived CDR1 and CDR2 are MNHEY and SVGEGT. The CDR3 here is CASSYLSRGIKYF. The CDR3 nucleotides read TGTGCCAGCAGTTACTTATCTAGGGGGATTAAGTACTTC.

Many counts were recorded for this clonotype. The rearrangement links TRBV7-2 to TRBJ1-2; possibly TRBD1 for D (5 bases). V lost 8 bases and J lost 6, with 22 bases in between. The V gene's germline CDR1 is SGHTA and CDR2 FQGNSA. This CDR3 has 15 amino acids. In DNA, the CDR3 is TGTGCCAGCTCTGCAGGGCCCCGGGACCATGATGGCTACACCTTC. As protein: CASSAGPRDHDGYTF.

Comment on this clonotype: This could be a read error, since a much larger clone is one nucleotide away. The rearrangement uses TRBV25-1 and TRBJ2-7; D perhaps matches TRBD1 (6 bases). Germline V gene data show CDR1 as MGHDK and CDR2 as SYGVNS. CDR3 length equals 14 residues. With 2 bases removed from V and 3 bases from J, the gap between germline ends came to 11 bases. The chain's CDR3 is CASSEQGSSYEQYF. The CDR3 nucleotides are TGTGCCAGCAGTGAACAGGGGTCCAGCTACGAGCAGTACTTC.

This clonotype was seen many times. J is TRBJ1-5 and V is TRBV6-1; the D gene is possibly TRBD1 (6 bases). The CDR3 extends over 15 amino acids. V was trimmed by 4 bases and J by 1 base, leaving 11 bases between them. Germline CDR1 and CDR2: MNHNS and SASEGT. Written as DNA, the CDR3 is TGTGCCAGCAGTGCCGGGACAACGAGCAATCAGCCCCAGCATTTT. It codes for CASSAGTTSNQPQHF.

J is TRBJ2-7 and V is TRBV4-1, with D perhaps matching TRBD1 (6 bases). Germline V CDR1 and CDR2: MGHRA, YSYEKL. This CDR3 spans 15 amino acids. V lost 4 bases and J lost 2, with 15 bases in between. CDR3 residues: CASSPDSTGPYEQYF. CDR3 coding DNA: TGCGCCAGCAGCCCGGATAGTACAGGGCCCTACGAGCAGTACTTC.

The sample holds many counts of this clonotype. The V and J genes are TRBV10-2 and TRBJ1-3; 9 bases agree with TRBD1. V shed 6 bases and J 2 bases; nucleotides not matched to a gene: 8. The CDR3 runs 16 residues. CDR1 is WSHSY, CDR2 SAAADI, per germline. CDR3 amino acids: CASRLDRGKAGNTIYF. CDR3 DNA: TGCGCCAGCAGGCTTGACAGGGGGAAAGCTGGAAACACCATATATTTT.

About this clonotype itself: A junction end diverges from the germline sequence, so it may reflect a read error. The V gene is TRBV11-2, the J gene TRBJ2-5; 9 nucleotides agree with TRBD2. The CDR3 has 16 residues. Germline CDR1 is SGHAT and CDR2 is FQNNGV. CDR3: CASSPSGREGQETLYF. CDR3 nucleotides: TGTGCCAGCAGCCCCTCCGGGCGGGAGGGACAAGAGACCCTGTACTTC.

Remarks on this clonotype: One end of the junction does not line up with germline, which may come from a read error. The chain joins TRBV6-1 to TRBJ1-1; the D gene is possibly TRBD1 (6 bases). The CDR3 is 16 residues long. The germline V gene has CDR1 MNHNS and CDR2 SASEGT. The CDR3 DNA reads TGTGCCAGCAGTCCTTGGGGGCAGCTAATAAACACTGATGCTTTCTTT. Translating gives CASSPWGQLINTDAFF.

A single count supports this clonotype. A much larger clone is a single base away; this may be a read error. The rearrangement joins TRBV28 to TRBJ2-7, with a possible D match to TRBD1 (5 bases). This CDR3 spans 12 amino acids. Trimming stripped 6 bases from V and 6 bases from J, with 12 bases between. Germline V CDR1 and CDR2: MDHEN, SYDVKM. The chain's CDR3 is CASSALGAEQYF. CDR3 bases: TGTGCCAGCAGCGCTCTAGGGGCCGAGCAGTACTTC.